This TCR beta chain was captured in a study of patients and donors after allogeneic stem cell transplantation (dated by TCRdb to the early 2020s). For CDR1 and CDR2, the germline V gene (reference sequence) lists DFQATT and SNEGSKA. V is clipped by 1 base and J by 0 bases, and the sequence between their germline boundaries is 5 bases long. The CDR3, from cysteine to phenylalanine, totals 13 residues. This entry keeps only the CDR3 DNA: 39 bases, framed from base 1. Library method: RT-PCR. Sequencing was performed on a NextSeq 550. TCRdb itself trimmed the public reads at Q25 with fastp, ran MiXCR and retained productive beta chains. Entries that share a CDR3 protein sequence are merged under the most common genes and DNA. This sample comprises 150,000 to 250,000 distinct CDR3 sequences, around two fifths of them detected only once. Of the sample, about 33% falls within the top ten clones. About this clonotype: This clone's antigen is unknown. No base quality information exists; no much larger clone differs at one position.

Sequencing input: blood, either unsorted or a sorted T cell fraction (not recorded which). The chain employs TRBV20-1 and TRBJ2-3, with the D gene too uncertain to name. The receptor was isolated from a human donor who was either an allogeneic HSCT recipient or a stem cell or donor lymphocyte infusion donor (not recorded which). It is not recorded whose cells these are; they may come from a transplant donor. The sequenced DNA is TGCAGTGCTAGAGGTGGGAGCACAGATACGCAGTATTTT. Its product reads: CSARGGSTDTQYF.